The rows below give T cell receptor beta chains drawn from one sample of a study of T cell repertoires in cytomegalovirus infection. One entry per CDR3 protein, called by TCRdb with MiXCR from the reads. Of about 98,000 distinct CDR3 sequences in the sample, about 15% were seen once. Sequencing input: PBMCs. Receptor source: a human donor in good health (CMV status not recorded). Some clones in this sample may be carry-over from other donors' samples. The CDR3 runs from the conserved cysteine through the conserved F or W. Each record gives: J gene, V gene, CDR3 protein.

TRBJ1-3 | TRBV5-1 | CASSLAWGPGNTIYF
TRBJ2-5 | TRBV4-1 | CASSQGHRETQYF
TRBJ1-4 | TRBV28 | CASSPEGRDRRYFEEKLFF
TRBJ1-4 | TRBV5-5 | CASSKGQNNEKLFF
TRBJ2-1 | TRBV18 | CASSPGDEQFF
TRBJ2-3 | TRBV28 | CASSYAEGTDTQYF
TRBJ2-5 | TRBV19 | CASRTRQAGETQYF
TRBJ2-2 | TRBV28 | CASSPTGTGVIWAGELFF
TRBJ1-6 | TRBV20-1 | CSARPGTENSPLHF
TRBJ1-1 | TRBV6-2/TRBV6-3 | CASRTGPNTEAFF
TRBJ2-3 | TRBV7-2 | CASSYPSTDTQYF
TRBJ2-7 | TRBV27 | CASGQGTNEQYF
TRBJ2-1 | TRBV6-1 | CATMGVSYNEQFF
TRBJ1-1 | TRBV7-9 | CASSLDNTEAFF
TRBJ1-3 | TRBV7-9 | CASSPSTGVGNTIYF
TRBJ2-1 | TRBV7-2 | CASSLDEERGQFF
TRBJ1-6 | TRBV25-1 | CASSAFTGEHSPLHF
TRBJ2-3 | TRBV6-2/TRBV6-3 | CASSYSILATDTQYF
TRBJ1-5 | TRBV2 | CASSDGARVGNQPQHF
TRBJ1-3 | TRBV7-3 | CASSLTSAPGNTIYF
TRBJ2-1 | TRBV11-2 | CASSAGTSGAYNEQFF
TRBJ2-5 | TRBV6-2/TRBV6-3 | CASNKQGASETQYF
TRBJ1-2 | TRBV15 | CATSRDFSGNYGYTF
TRBJ1-3 | TRBV6-2/TRBV6-3 | CASSYSAPGSSSGNTIYF
TRBJ2-4 | TRBV7-2 | CASSPSRGGLAKNIQYF
TRBJ2-1 | TRBV7-3 | CASSSGQGLSDEQFF
TRBJ2-7 | TRBV5-1 | CASSLVGTNAYEQYF
TRBJ1-1 | TRBV5-1 | CASSFERTATEAFF
TRBJ1-5 | TRBV5-6 | CASSTAGVTQPQHF
TRBJ2-1 | TRBV19 | CASSAPGQSSYNEQFF
TRBJ2-7 | TRBV7-2 | CASSLRQQASYEQYF
TRBJ2-7 | TRBV7-9 | CASSLVSSGDYEQYF
TRBJ2-1 | TRBV12-3/TRBV12-4 | CASSRGWEQIF
TRBJ2-1 | TRBV5-6 | CASTLWGGAPNGQFF
TRBJ1-4 | TRBV11-1 | CASSLGRPGHNEKLFF
TRBJ2-1 | TRBV6-2/TRBV6-3 | CASSPPGLGTYNEQFF
TRBJ2-2 | TRBV11-2 | CASSLRDSNTGELFF
TRBJ2-7 | TRBV3-1 | CASSQDGPYEQYF
TRBJ2-7 | TRBV6-6 | CASSRDRSISYEQYF
TRBJ2-7 | TRBV11-2 | CASRRLGGRSGYEQYF
TRBJ2-7 | TRBV20-1 | CSASLIGGNEQYF
TRBJ2-7 | TRBV2 | CASSAQSWTGNDEQYF
TRBJ2-2 | TRBV27 | CASSRQGALANTGELFF
TRBJ2-7 | TRBV15 | CATSAGDSYEQYF
TRBJ1-6 | TRBV18 | CASSPDRNSPLHF
TRBJ2-1 | TRBV20-1 | CSGMTGYSSYNEQFF
TRBJ2-3 | TRBV2 | CASSEKQGNTQYF
TRBJ1-1 | TRBV4-3 | CASSQDRRRKNTEAFF
TRBJ2-7 | TRBV5-6 | CASSYRTGVYEQYF
TRBJ1-1 | TRBV7-2 | CASSLGPRLAFF
TRBJ1-1 | TRBV7-2 | CASSFGQGNTEAFF
TRBJ1-4 | TRBV7-8 | CASSFSWGRNEKLFF
TRBJ2-3 | TRBV10-3 | CAISETQRGGTDTQYF
TRBJ1-2 | TRBV7-9 | CASSPGQEYGYTF
TRBJ2-2 | TRBV2 | CASSPQRGGELFF